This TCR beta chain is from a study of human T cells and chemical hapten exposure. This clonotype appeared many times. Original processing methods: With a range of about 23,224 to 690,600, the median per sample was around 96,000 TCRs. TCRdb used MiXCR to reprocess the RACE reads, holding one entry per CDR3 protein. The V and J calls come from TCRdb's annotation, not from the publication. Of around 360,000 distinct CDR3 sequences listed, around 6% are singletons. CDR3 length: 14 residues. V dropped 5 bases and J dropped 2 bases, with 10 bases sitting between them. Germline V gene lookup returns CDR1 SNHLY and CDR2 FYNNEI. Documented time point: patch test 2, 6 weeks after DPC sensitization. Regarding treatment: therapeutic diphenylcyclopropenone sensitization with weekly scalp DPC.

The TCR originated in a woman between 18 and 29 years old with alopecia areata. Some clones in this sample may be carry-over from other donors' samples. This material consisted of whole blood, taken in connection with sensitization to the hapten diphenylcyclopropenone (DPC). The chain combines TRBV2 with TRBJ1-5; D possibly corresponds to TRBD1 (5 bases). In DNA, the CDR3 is TGTGCCAGCAGTTGGGACGGAGGCAATCAGCCCCAGCATTTT. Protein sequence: CASSWDGGNQPQHF.